The rows below give T cell receptor beta chains drawn from one sample of a study of cytomegalovirus exposure and HLA in healthy donors. Using immunoSEQ multiplex PCR, the repertoire was profiled, and TCRdb retains in-frame clones only, with some absent. The sample lists 100,000 to 150,000 clones, 76% occurring once. Sequencing input: PBMCs. Source of these receptors: a man in his fifties or sixties in good health and CMV-seropositive. CDR3s include the opening cysteine and the closing phenylalanine or tryptophan. A D gene is named only where the DNA matches it firmly. Expanded clones get a size class; other rows say once, few or many, or leave the size out.

J gene	V gene	clone size	D gene	CDR3 protein	CDR3 DNA
TRBJ1-2	TRBV19	NA	NA	CASSIGTTVYGYTF	TGTGCCAGTAGTATCGGGACAACTGTCTATGGCTACACCTTC
TRBJ2-3	TRBV7-6	NA	TRBD2	CASRPDSGRGGTQYF	TGTGCCAGCAGACCCGATAGCGGGAGGGGGGGTACGCAGTATTTT
TRBJ2-1	TRBV4-2	NA	TRBD2	CASSPAGGFYNEQFF	TGTGCCAGCAGCCCAGCGGGAGGATTTTACAATGAGCAGTTCTTC
TRBJ2-3	TRBV6-4	NA	NA	CASSEHPGGTSTDTQYF	TGTGCCAGCAGTGAGCATCCGGGGGGCACTAGCACAGATACGCAGTATTTT
TRBJ2-3	TRBV2	once	TRBD2	CASSSGTSGSGSDTQYF	TGTGCCAGCAGTAGTGGGACTAGCGGGAGTGGATCAGATACGCAGTATTTT
TRBJ1-5	TRBV19	NA	NA	CASISGGARSNQPQHF	TGTGCCAGTATCTCTGGGGGGGCTCGGAGCAATCAGCCCCAGCATTTT
TRBJ2-3	TRBV18	NA	NA	CASSPRTVRDTQYF	TGTGCCAGCTCACCGCGTACCGTGAGAGATACGCAGTATTTT
TRBJ2-7	TRBV5-1	NA	NA	CASSYGSEGVYEQYF	TGCGCCAGCAGCTATGGGTCTGAGGGAGTCTACGAGCAGTACTTC
TRBJ1-3	TRBV7-9	NA	NA	CASSLDGGQPLGNTIYF	TGTGCCAGCAGCTTAGACGGCGGACAGCCTTTAGGAAACACCATATATTTT
TRBJ2-7	TRBV15	NA	NA	CATRFRPGYEQYF	TGTGCCACAAGATTTCGGCCAGGCTACGAGCAGTACTTC
TRBJ1-3	TRBV11-2	NA	TRBD1	CASSSPGQRLGNTIYF	TGTGCCAGCAGCTCGCCGGGACAGCGCTTAGGAAACACCATATATTTT
TRBJ1-5	TRBV27	NA	NA	CASSLLEGQPQHF	TGTGCCAGCAGTTTATTGGAGGGCCAGCCCCAGCATTTT
TRBJ2-7	TRBV27	NA	TRBD1	CASRQETGTYEQYF	TGTGCCAGCAGACAAGAGACAGGGACCTACGAGCAGTACTTC
TRBJ1-4	TRBV7-2	few	TRBD1	CASSLAGTGGEKLFF	TGTGCCAGCAGCTTAGCCGGGACAGGGGGAGAAAAACTGTTTTTT
TRBJ2-4	TRBV5-3	NA	NA	CARSLEGVVAKNIQYF	TGTGCCAGAAGCTTGGAGGGGGTGGTTGCCAAAAACATTCAGTACTTC
TRBJ2-7	TRBV6-1	NA	NA	CASSEGTVLYEQYF	TGTGCCAGCAGTGAAGGGACAGTTCTCTACGAGCAGTACTTC
TRBJ1-4	TRBV5-4	once	NA	CASSLRGTSSEKLFF	TGTGCCAGCAGCTTGCGGGGAACGTCATCCGAAAAACTGTTTTTT
TRBJ2-7	TRBV18	NA	TRBD1	CASSPLMNRGEIEQYF	TGTGCCAGCTCACCACTCATGAACAGGGGGGAAATTGAGCAGTACTTC
TRBJ2-5	TRBV7-2	NA	NA	CASSPLRETQYF	TGTGCCAGCAGCCCCCTACGGGAGACCCAGTACTTC
TRBJ2-1	TRBV6-1	NA	NA	CASRLGSNEQFF	TGTGCCAGCAGACTCGGGAGTAATGAGCAGTTCTTC
TRBJ2-7	TRBV5-3	few	TRBD2	CARSLRVSREGANEQYF	TGTGCCAGAAGCTTGAGGGTTTCTCGGGAGGGCGCGAACGAGCAGTACTTC
TRBJ2-7	TRBV6-5	NA	TRBD1	CASSRTGASYEQYF	TGTGCCAGCAGTAGAACAGGGGCCTCCTACGAGCAGTACTTC
TRBJ2-1	TRBV28	NA	NA	CASSVATWDSLHEQFF	TGTGCCAGCAGTGTAGCAACGTGGGACTCTCTCCATGAGCAGTTCTTC
TRBJ2-1	TRBV25-1	NA	TRBD2	CASSELTSGAYNEQFF	TGTGCCAGCAGTGAACTAACGAGCGGGGCCTACAATGAGCAGTTCTTC
TRBJ1-1	TRBV7-8	once	TRBD1	CASSRTGVNTEAFF	TGTGCCAGCAGCCGGACAGGCGTGAACACTGAAGCTTTCTTT
TRBJ2-7	TRBV11-3	NA	NA	CASNPRLVYEQYF	TGTGCCAGCAACCCCAGACTGGTCTACGAGCAGTACTTC
TRBJ2-7	TRBV28	NA	NA	CASSLRGNEQYF	TGTGCCAGCAGTTTACGGGGGAACGAGCAGTACTTC
TRBJ1-5	TRBV7-2	NA	NA	CASSLDSSNQPQHF	TGTGCCAGCAGCTTGGACAGCTCGAATCAGCCCCAGCATTTT
TRBJ2-2	TRBV29-1	NA	NA	CSVDTGRGELFF	TGCAGCGTTGACACTGGGAGGGGGGAGCTGTTTTTT
TRBJ1-3	TRBV18	NA	TRBD1	CASSRETGNTIYF	TGTGCCAGCTCACGAGAGACAGGGAACACCATATATTTT
TRBJ2-1	TRBV5-1	NA	TRBD2	CASSKLAGENNEQFF	TGCGCCAGCAGCAAGCTAGCGGGAGAAAACAATGAGCAGTTCTTC
TRBJ1-1	TRBV6-5	once	NA	CATKGLNTEAFF	TGTGCCACCAAGGGGTTGAACACTGAAGCTTTCTTT
TRBJ2-1	TRBV9	NA	NA	CASSVRQGGDEQFF	TGTGCCAGCAGCGTTCGGCAGGGCGGCGATGAGCAGTTCTTC
TRBJ1-5	TRBV15	once	TRBD1	CATSRVPAGQGLNQPQHF	TGTGCCACCAGCAGAGTACCTGCCGGACAGGGTCTCAATCAGCCCCAGCATTTT
TRBJ2-1	TRBV14	NA	TRBD2	CASSSLAAYNEQFF	TGTGCCAGCAGCTCACTAGCGGCCTACAATGAGCAGTTCTTC
TRBJ2-2	TRBV11-3	NA	TRBD2	CASSPGGAGETGELFF	TGTGCCAGCAGCCCCGGGGGAGCGGGGGAAACCGGGGAGCTGTTTTTT
TRBJ2-1	TRBV6-5	NA	NA	CASSPTGNPNNEQFF	TGTGCCAGCAGTCCTACAGGGAATCCGAACAATGAGCAGTTCTTC
TRBJ1-2	TRBV2	once	TRBD1	CARSGGPTGDVGGYTF	TGTGCCAGATCAGGGGGACCGACAGGGGACGTAGGGGGCTACACCTTC
TRBJ2-1	TRBV2	few	TRBD2	CAIIGTSGLSNEQFF	TGTGCCATCATCGGGACTAGCGGTTTAAGTAATGAGCAGTTCTTC
TRBJ1-2	TRBV29-1	NA	TRBD1	CSTAGQGGYGYTF	TGCAGCACGGCCGGACAGGGGGGCTATGGCTACACCTTC
TRBJ1-6	TRBV11-2	NA	TRBD1	CASSDGDRGSYNSPLHF	TGTGCCAGCAGCGACGGAGACAGGGGTTCCTATAATTCACCCCTCCACTTT
TRBJ2-5	TRBV11-2	NA	TRBD1	CASSSWDRGRETQYF	TGTGCCAGCAGCTCCTGGGACAGGGGGAGAGAGACCCAGTACTTC